These 29 T cell receptor beta chains came from one sample sequenced in a study of T-cell reconstitution after alpha-beta-depleted transplantation in children. A TCRbeta library incorporating unique molecular identifiers was prepared. TCRdb analysed the PCR reads with MiXCR anew, one entry per CDR3 protein. The sample carries about 540,000 distinct CDR3 sequences, roughly a quarter recorded once. This specimen consisted of PBMCs, obtained before TCRalphabeta/CD19-depleted stem cell transplant. The receptors were sampled from a boy under three years old with Wiskott-Aldrich syndrome, due to receive a stem cell transplant.

The CDR3 DNA reads as TGTGCCATCAGCTTGACAGGGGGATTCCACGAGCAGTACTTC. Its translation is CAISLTGGFHEQYF. This rearrangement joins TRBV10-3 to TRBJ2-7, with 9 bases lining up with TRBD1. The length of the CDR3 is 14 residues. Per germline, CDR1 ENHRY and CDR2 SYGVKD. V was clipped by 6 bases and J by 5 bases; unmatched bases: 8.

The rearrangement uses TRBV29-1 and TRBJ2-7; TRBD1 is a possible D gene (5 bases). The CDR3 sequence is 12 residues long. Trimming removed 3 bases from V and 2 bases from J, with 8 bases in between. Germline assignment: CDR1 SQVTM and CDR2 ANQGSEA. CDR3 in DNA: TGCAGCGTTGACGCAGGGCCCTACGAGCAGTACTTC. Translation: CSVDAGPYEQYF.

This clonotype was observed a handful of times. The chain has TRBV29-1 and TRBJ2-7; D is ambiguous. This CDR3 is built from 11 residues. Trimming took off 1 base at V and 3 bases at J, with 4 bases between the two ends. Germline CDR1 SQVTM, CDR2 ANQGSEA. This CDR3 is CSVEVVYEQYF. CDR3 sequence (DNA): TGCAGCGTTGAAGTGGTCTACGAGCAGTACTTC.

The rearrangement uses TRBV20-1 and TRBJ2-3; 8 positions match TRBD2. This CDR3 comprises 13 residues. Germline CDR1 reads DFQATT; CDR2 reads SNEGSKA (reference sequence). Trimming cost V 6 bases and J 1 base; bases outside gene matches: 3. CDR3 amino acids: CSATTSGTDTQYF. The CDR3, as DNA: TGCAGTGCCACGACTAGCGGCACAGATACGCAGTATTTT.

The genes are TRBV19 and TRBJ2-5; 8 bases agree with TRBD2. J lost 2 bases, V lost 3 bases, and 5 bases had no gene match. CDR3 length: 15 residues. Germline V gives CDR1 LNHDA, CDR2 SQIVND (reference sequence). Here the CDR3 DNA reads TGTGCCAGTAGTATTAGCGGGACACAGCAAGAGACCCAGTACTTC. Its protein is CASSISGTQQETQYF. The whole variable domain, remainder taken from reference TRBV19 and TRBJ2-5, is DGGITQSPKYLFRKEGQNVTLSCEQNLNHDAMYWYRQDPGQGLRLIYYSQIVNDFQKGDIAEGYSVSREKKESFPLTVTSAQKNPTAFYLCASSISGTQQETQYFGPGTRLLVL.

This clonotype was counted a few times. This chain joins TRBV6-2 or TRBV6-3 and TRBJ2-5, with D maybe TRBD2 (5 bases). There are 14 residues in the CDR3. Trimming shortened V by 6 bases and J by 1 base, and 12 bases separated the two germline ends. CDR1 MNHEY and CDR2 SVGEGT come from the germline V gene. In nucleotides, the CDR3 is TGTGCCAGCAGCATGATAGGGAGCCAAGAGACCCAGTACTTC. This codes for CASSMIGSQETQYF.

This chain links TRBV12-3 or TRBV12-4 with TRBJ2-3, with a tentative D call TRBD2 (6 bases). With 8 bases removed from V and 4 bases from J, the gap between germline ends came to 13 bases. This CDR3 contains 13 residues. The CDR3 sequence is CASRRDPPDTQYF. The DNA of the CDR3 is TGTGCCAGCCGGAGGGACCCCCCAGATACGCAGTATTTT.

This chain joins TRBV12-3 or TRBV12-4 and TRBJ2-1, with a tentative D call TRBD2 (6 bases). The CDR3 totals 16 residues. Trimming pared 7 bases from V and 7 bases from J, leaving 23 bases between. The CDR3 DNA reads TGTGCCAGCAACACCCTTCCCGGAGGGCTGAAGAATGAGCAGTTCTTC. Translation: CASNTLPGGLKNEQFF.

V gene TRBV19 combines with J gene TRBJ2-5, with TRBD2 identical over 13 bases. Germline lookup yields CDR1 LNHDA and CDR2 SQIVND (reference sequence). The CDR3 contains 12 residues. Losses at the gene ends were 9 bases for V and 13 bases for J; bases not matched to a gene: 8. CDR3 DNA: TGTGCCAGCGGGACTAGCGGGATTAAGCCGTACTTC. Protein: CASGTSGIKPYF.

This clonotype was observed a handful of times. The gene calls are TRBV5-1 and TRBJ2-7; tentative D call: TRBD1 (6 bases). Between the trimmed V and J ends, which lost 4 bases and 0 bases, there was a span of 17 bases. Germline CDR1 reads SGHRS; CDR2 reads YFSETQ. The CDR3 is 16 residues long. The CDR3 bases are TGCGCCAGCAGCCCCAGGACAGTGACGACCTCCTACGAGCAGTACTTC. As protein: CASSPRTVTTSYEQYF.

This clonotype has a handful of counts. The chain uses TRBV5-1 and TRBJ2-7; the match to TRBD2 covers 9 bases. The germline CDR1 and CDR2 sequences are SGHRS and YFSETQ. V dropped 0 bases and J dropped 5; count of bases not matched to a gene: 21. The CDR3 contains 20 residues. In DNA form, the CDR3 reads TGCGCCAGCAGCTTGGATTGGAGGGAATTAGCGGGAGTCGAGATACACGAGCAGTACTTC. It encodes CASSLDWRELAGVEIHEQYF.

This clonotype was counted a single time. This chain joins TRBV7-9 and TRBJ2-7; unclear D gene. V was trimmed by 5 bases and J by 5 bases, leaving 16 bases between them. There are 14 residues in the CDR3. Per the germline V gene, CDR1 is SEHNR and CDR2 is FQNEAQ (reference sequence). The CDR3 here is CASSLSPNRDEQYF. The CDR3 DNA sequence: TGTGCCAGCAGCCTTTCCCCTAACCGAGACGAGCAGTACTTC.

This clonotype was seen only a few times. The gene calls are TRBV5-6 and TRBJ2-3; 7 nucleotides line up with TRBD2. Germline V gene sequence: CDR1 SGHDT, CDR2 YYEEEE. Trimming took 6 bases from V and 2 from J; bases not matched to a gene: 12. The CDR3 loop spans 16 amino acids. CDR3 coding DNA: TGTGCCAGCATCTCCAGAGGGAGGGAAGACACAGATACGCAGTATTTT. Protein sequence: CASISRGREDTDTQYF.

This rearrangement joins TRBV21-1 to TRBJ2-1; no check of the table's D call, TRBD1, against the DNA was made. TRBV21-1 is labeled a pseudogene. The CDR3 extends over 17 amino acids. The CDR3 DNA sequence: TGTGCCAGCAGCAAAGGCTTAACAGGGGGTCCCTACAATGAGCAGTTCTTC. This encodes CASSKGLTGGPYNEQFF.

The chain employs TRBV10-3 and TRBJ1-1; D may be TRBD1 (5 bases). Looked up from germline, CDR1 is ENHRY and CDR2 is SYGVKD. The CDR3 is 14 amino acids. V was shortened by 3 bases and J by 8 bases, with 16 bases between the two germline ends. The CDR3 DNA reads as TGTGCCATCAGTGATAGGGGAATAGACTCGGAAGCTTTCTTT. Its protein product is CAISDRGIDSEAFF.

This chain links TRBV28 with TRBJ2-1; 8 bases align to TRBD1. CDR3 length equals 14 residues. Germline CDR1 is MDHEN and CDR2 is SYDVKM. Trimming at V came to 7 bases and at J to 4 bases, leaving 6 bases not matched to a gene. The CDR3 loop is CASIDRGTYNEQFF. The DNA of the CDR3 is TGTGCCAGCATTGACAGGGGTACTTACAATGAGCAGTTCTTC.

The chain couples TRBV7-9 to TRBJ2-3; 7 positions match TRBD1. Germline V CDR1 and CDR2: SEHNR, FQNEAQ (reference sequence). Trimming took 5 bases from V and 3 from J; bases not matched to a gene: 11. This CDR3 is built from 16 residues. CDR3 amino acids: CASSPKRTGGTDTQYF. CDR3 nucleotides: TGTGCCAGCAGCCCTAAAAGGACAGGTGGGACAGATACGCAGTATTTT.

The rearrangement uses TRBV10-3 and TRBJ2-7, with D perhaps matching TRBD1 or TRBD2 (7 bases each). The V end was cut by 8 bases, the J end by 6 bases, with 14 bases between. Germline CDR1 is ENHRY and CDR2 is SYGVKD. This CDR3 is built from 12 residues. The CDR3 spells CAIQGGAAEQYF. Here the CDR3 DNA reads TGTGCCATCCAGGGGGGGGCCGCCGAGCAGTACTTC.

This clonotype was counted between two and nine times. V is TRBV5-1 and J is TRBJ2-7; D might be TRBD2 (6 bases). The length of the CDR3 is 13 residues. Trimming took off 1 base at V and 7 bases at J, with 12 bases between the two ends. Germline-derived CDR1 and CDR2 are SGHRS and YFSETQ. CDR3 sequence (DNA): TGCGCCAGCAGCTTGCAACTAGCTGGGGAGCAGTACTTC. Protein: CASSLQLAGEQYF. Based on the CDR3 plus reference TRBV5-1 and TRBJ2-7, the full variable domain is KAGVTQTPRYLIKTRGQQVTLSCSPISGHRSVSWYQQTPGQGLQFLFEYFSETQRNKGNFPGRFSGRQFSNSRSEMNVSTLELGDSALYLCASSLQLAGEQYFGPGTRLTVT.

The rearrangement links TRBV12-3 or TRBV12-4 to TRBJ2-7, with a possible D match to TRBD2 (6 bases). This CDR3 has 14 amino acids. Trimming removed 5 bases at V and 9 bases at J, with 20 bases between. CDR3 amino acids: CASSPRGPGPGQYF. In nucleotides, the CDR3 is TGTGCCAGCAGTCCGCGGGGACCAGGGCCGGGGCAGTACTTC.

This clonotype appeared a single time. V usage is TRBV5-5 and J usage is TRBJ2-1; 13 bases are a match to TRBD2. This CDR3 spans 16 amino acids. Per germline, CDR1 SGHKS and CDR2 YYEKEE (reference sequence). V was clipped by 4 bases and J by 8 bases; unmatched bases: 9. The DNA of the CDR3 is TGTGCCAGCAGCCCCGGGACTAGCGGGAAGGTCGATGAGCAGTTCTTC. This codes for CASSPGTSGKVDEQFF.

This rearrangement joins TRBV6-6 to TRBJ1-3, with 7 bases lining up with TRBD1. Trimming removed 10 bases from V and 0 bases from J; junction bases left unmatched: 3. This CDR3 contains 13 residues. The germline CDR1 and CDR2 sequences are MNHNY and SVGAGI (reference sequence). CDR3 sequence reads: CATRGGSGNTIYF. CDR3 DNA: TGTGCCACCAGGGGGGGCTCTGGAAACACCATATATTTT.

The V and J genes are TRBV5-6 and TRBJ2-7; 7 bases are shared with TRBD1. After removal of 4 bases from V and 0 bases from J, the junction contained 10 bases not matched to a gene. There are 16 residues in the CDR3. Germline CDR1 reads SGHDT; CDR2 reads YYEEEE. CDR3 sequence reads: CASSRVLGGGSYEQYF. As DNA, the CDR3 is TGTGCCAGCAGCCGCGTGCTAGGGGGCGGCTCCTACGAGCAGTACTTC.

The chain is built from TRBV12-3 or TRBV12-4 and TRBJ1-5; no definite D call. The V end was cut by 3 bases, the J end by 7 bases, with 10 bases between. The CDR3 runs 13 residues. The CDR3 DNA follows: TGTGCCAGCAGTTTCCAGGTTCGACAGCCCCAGCATTTT. Encoded protein: CASSFQVRQPQHF.

There are a few counts of this clonotype. The V call is TRBV5-1, the J call TRBJ2-3, with D unclear. Germline-derived CDR1 and CDR2 are SGHRS and YFSETQ. V lost 2 bases and J 4 bases, leaving 11 bases between the germline ends. The CDR3 runs to 14 residues. The CDR3, as DNA: TGCGCCAGCAGCTTCTCGAAGGGCCCAGATACGCAGTATTTT. Translating it yields CASSFSKGPDTQYF.

This chain connects TRBV5-1 to TRBJ2-1; 12 nucleotides match TRBD2. V dropped 6 bases and J dropped 0; count of bases not matched to a gene: 1. The length of the CDR3 is 15 residues. Germline CDR1 reads SGHRS; CDR2 reads YFSETQ. CDR3 coding DNA: TGCGCCAGCATGACTAGCGGGAGCTCCTACAATGAGCAGTTCTTC. Translating it yields CASMTSGSSYNEQFF.

There are a few counts of this clonotype. J is TRBJ2-3 and V is TRBV20-1; TRBD2 matches at 9 bases. Germline V gives CDR1 DFQATT, CDR2 SNEGSKA (reference sequence). The CDR3 sequence is 16 residues long. Trimming removed 6 bases from V and 0 bases from J; junction bases left unmatched: 10. The CDR3 sequence is CSAPLSTSGSTDTQYF. The CDR3 nucleotides are TGCAGTGCCCCCCTTTCAACTAGCGGGAGCACAGATACGCAGTATTTT.

Only a few counts were recorded for this clonotype. The chain links TRBV28 to TRBJ2-7; the D gene could be TRBD1 or TRBD2 (5 bases each). Germline loops: CDR1 MDHEN, CDR2 SYDVKM. V lost 8 bases and J lost 6, with 20 bases in between. The CDR3 totals 14 residues. The CDR3 region has the DNA TGTGCCAGCGCCCCAGGGAGCCGGATCACCGAGCAGTACTTC. As protein: CASAPGSRITEQYF. Filled out from reference TRBV28 and TRBJ2-7, the complete variable domain reads DVKVTQSSRYLVKRTGEKVFLECVQDMDHENMFWYRQDPGLGLRLIYFSYDVKMKEKGDIPEGYSVSREKKERFSLILESASTNQTSMYLCASAPGSRITEQYFGPGTRLTVT.

As regards this clonotype: A junction end diverges from the germline sequence, so it may reflect a read error. J is TRBJ2-1 and V is TRBV15; 7 bases agree with TRBD2. This CDR3 has 12 amino acids. Germline CDR1 reads LNHNV; CDR2 reads YYDKDF (reference sequence). In nucleotides, the CDR3 is TGTGCCACCAGCAGAGATAGCGGGCTAAGCCTCTTC. It is translated as CATSRDSGLSLF.